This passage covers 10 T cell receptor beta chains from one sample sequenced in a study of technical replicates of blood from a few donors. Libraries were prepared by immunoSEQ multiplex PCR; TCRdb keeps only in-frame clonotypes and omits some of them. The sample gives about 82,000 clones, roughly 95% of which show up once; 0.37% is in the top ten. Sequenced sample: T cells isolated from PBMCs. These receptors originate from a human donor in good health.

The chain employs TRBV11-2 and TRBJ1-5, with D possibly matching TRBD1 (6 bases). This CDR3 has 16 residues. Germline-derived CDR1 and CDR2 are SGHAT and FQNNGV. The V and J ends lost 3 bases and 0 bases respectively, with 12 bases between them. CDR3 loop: CASSLGTPYSNQPQHF. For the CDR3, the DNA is TGTGCCAGCAGCTTGGGGACACCCTATAGCAATCAGCCCCAGCATTTT. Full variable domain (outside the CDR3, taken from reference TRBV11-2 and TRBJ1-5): EAGVAQSPRYKIIEKRQSVAFWCNPISGHATLYWYQQILGQGPKLLIQFQNNGVVDDSQLPKDRFSAERLKGVDSTLKIQPAKLEDSAVYLCASSLGTPYSNQPQHFGDGTRLSIL.

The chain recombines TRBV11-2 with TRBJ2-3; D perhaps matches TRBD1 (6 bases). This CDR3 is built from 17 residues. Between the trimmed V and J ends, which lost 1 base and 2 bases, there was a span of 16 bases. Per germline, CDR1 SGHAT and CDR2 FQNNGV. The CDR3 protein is CASSLVGWDKITDTQYF. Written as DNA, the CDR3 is TGTGCCAGCAGCTTAGTAGGGTGGGACAAGATCACAGATACGCAGTATTTT.

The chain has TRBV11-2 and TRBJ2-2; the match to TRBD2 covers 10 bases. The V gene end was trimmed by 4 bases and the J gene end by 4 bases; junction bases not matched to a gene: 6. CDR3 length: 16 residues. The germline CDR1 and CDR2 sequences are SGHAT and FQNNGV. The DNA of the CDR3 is TGTGCCAGCAGCTACAGGGCTAGCGGGAGCACCGGGGAGCTGTTTTTT. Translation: CASSYRASGSTGELFF. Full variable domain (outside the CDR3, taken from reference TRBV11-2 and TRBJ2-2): EAGVAQSPRYKIIEKRQSVAFWCNPISGHATLYWYQQILGQGPKLLIQFQNNGVVDDSQLPKDRFSAERLKGVDSTLKIQPAKLEDSAVYLCASSYRASGSTGELFFGEGSRLTVL.

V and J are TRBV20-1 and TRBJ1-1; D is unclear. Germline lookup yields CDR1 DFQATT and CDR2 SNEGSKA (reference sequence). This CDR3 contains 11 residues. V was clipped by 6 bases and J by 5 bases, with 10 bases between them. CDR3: CSAHRQTEAFF. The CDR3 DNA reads TGCAGTGCCCATAGACAAACTGAAGCTTTCTTT.

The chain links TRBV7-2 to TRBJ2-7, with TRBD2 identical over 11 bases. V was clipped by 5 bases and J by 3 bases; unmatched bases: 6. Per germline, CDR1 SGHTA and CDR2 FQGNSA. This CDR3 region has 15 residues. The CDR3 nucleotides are TGTGCCAGCAGCCGAACTAGCGGGAGTCTCTACGAGCAGTACTTC. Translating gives CASSRTSGSLYEQYF.

This CDR3 reads CASSKAGDLGTQYF. The DNA for the CDR3 is TGTGCCAGCAGTAAGGCCGGGGACTTGGGAACGCAGTATTTT. The chain links TRBV27 to TRBJ2-3, with D perhaps matching TRBD2 (6 bases). The CDR3 is 14 residues long. Germline V gives CDR1 MNHEY, CDR2 SMNVEV (reference sequence). V gave up 5 bases and J gave up 9 bases, with 18 bases separating them.

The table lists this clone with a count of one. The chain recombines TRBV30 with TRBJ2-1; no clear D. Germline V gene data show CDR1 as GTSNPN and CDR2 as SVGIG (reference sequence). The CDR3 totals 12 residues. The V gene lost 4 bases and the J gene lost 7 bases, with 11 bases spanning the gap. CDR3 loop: CAWTPGGNEQFF. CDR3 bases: TGTGCCTGGACCCCAGGTGGGAATGAGCAGTTCTTC.

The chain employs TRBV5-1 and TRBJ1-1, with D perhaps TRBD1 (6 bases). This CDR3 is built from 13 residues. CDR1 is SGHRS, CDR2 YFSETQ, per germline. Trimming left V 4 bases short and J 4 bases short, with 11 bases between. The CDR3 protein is CASSLTGSTEAFF. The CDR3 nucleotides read TGCGCCAGCAGCCTCACAGGGAGCACTGAAGCTTTCTTT.

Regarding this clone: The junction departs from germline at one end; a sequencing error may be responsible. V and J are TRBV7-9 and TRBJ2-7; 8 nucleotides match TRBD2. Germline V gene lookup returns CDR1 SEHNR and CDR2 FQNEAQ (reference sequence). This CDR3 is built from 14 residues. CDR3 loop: CASSLGVAGLAADF. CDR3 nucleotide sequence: TGTGCCAGCAGCTTAGGAGTAGCGGGACTGGCTGCCGACTTC.

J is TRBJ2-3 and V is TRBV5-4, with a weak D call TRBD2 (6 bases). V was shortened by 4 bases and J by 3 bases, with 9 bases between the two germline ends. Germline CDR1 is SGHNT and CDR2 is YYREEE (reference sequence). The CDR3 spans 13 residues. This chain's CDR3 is CASSPGGTDTQYF. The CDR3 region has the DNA TGTGCCAGCAGCCCAGGAGGGACAGATACGCAGTATTTT.